This TCR beta chain is from a study of cytomegalovirus exposure and HLA in healthy donors. PCR employed 60 Vbeta and 13 Jbeta primers. Produced via immunoSEQ multiplex PCR; TCRdb's table is partial and in-frame only. This sample has more than 85,000 clones, with about three quarters found just once. This clone was recorded a few times. Trimming cost V 5 bases and J 4 bases; bases outside gene matches: 14. Germline values: CDR1 SEHNR, CDR2 FQNEAQ (reference sequence). The CDR3 extends over 17 amino acids. The specimen was PBMCs. The source of this sequence is a male donor in good health and CMV-seronegative. The chain employs TRBV7-9 and TRBJ2-7, with 10 positions matching TRBD2. In DNA form, the CDR3 reads TGTGCCAGCAGCCTAGGAGAGCTAGCGGGAGTAGTTTACGAGCAGTACTTC. It is translated as CASSLGELAGVVYEQYF.